The clone carrying this T cell receptor beta chain was recorded a few times. What it recognizes is unknown. The sample originates from a study of T cell repertoires in cytomegalovirus infection. The wider study: Recently identified HLA-C-restricted CMV epitopes and well-studied HLA-B-restricted CMV epitopes were used by the study. From public TCR beta signatures came an indication of both CMV infection and matching HLA type. Whole-study results and caveats: Ex vivo responses were dominated by HLA-C-restricted CMV-specific TCR beta clonotypes. CMV carriers with the relevant HLA were identified by cumulative public TCR beta family frequency.

TCRdb analysed the reads with MiXCR anew, one entry per CDR3 protein. In the table there are hundreds of thousands of distinct CDR3 sequences, roughly a third of which are singletons. V lost 1 base, J lost 0 bases, and 6 bases lay in between. The CDR3 extends over 14 amino acids. CDR1 is SEHNR, CDR2 FQNEAQ, per germline (reference sequence). Sequencing used cultured CD8+ T cells from PBMCs, obtained from culture after CMV antigen stimulation. This chain links TRBV7-9 with TRBJ2-5; no definite D call. This sequence originates from a human donor in good health (CMV status not recorded). Some clones in this sample may be carry-over from other donors' samples. The chain's CDR3 is CASSLEGHQETQYF. The CDR3 bases are TGTGCCAGCAGCTTAGAAGGGCACCAAGAGACCCAGTACTTC.